The 4 T cell receptor beta chains below all came from one sample that was sequenced in a study of early T cells in non-severe SARS-CoV-2 infection. TCRdb reanalysed the 5' RACE reads using MiXCR and keeps one entry per CDR3 protein. The sample has approximately 84,000 distinct CDR3 sequences, about 15% seen once; the top ten hold around 5.4%. The sequencing sample was made of whole blood. Every receptor here comes from an adult who was a healthcare worker with PCR-confirmed SARS-CoV-2 infection or an uninfected control (not recorded which).

Concerning this clonotype itself: Because the CDR3's place on the DNA is in doubt, the DNA is left out and the CDR3 is given as listed by TCRdb. This chain joins TRBV6-2 or TRBV6-3 and TRBJ1-5. Germline V gives CDR1 MNHEY, CDR2 SVGEGT. The CDR3 spans 11 residues, counting both ends. The CDR3: CASSSSGPQHF.

The chain carries TRBV12-3 or TRBV12-4 and TRBJ2-7, with TRBD2 matching over 9 bases. The CDR3 covers 13 residues. J lost 9 bases, V lost 2 bases, and 5 bases had no gene match. The CDR3 loop is CASSLSGGSGQYF. The CDR3 DNA reads TGTGCCAGCAGTTTAAGCGGGGGGAGCGGGCAGTACTTC.

This clonotype came up a few times. The V and J genes are TRBV28 and TRBJ1-4; D is uncertain. The germline V gene has CDR1 MDHEN and CDR2 SYDVKM. Trimming pared 3 bases from V and 5 bases from J, leaving 10 bases between. The CDR3 is 14 amino acids. DNA for the CDR3: TGTGCCAGCAGTTTGGCGGCTGCCAATGAAAAACTGTTTTTT. Protein: CASSLAAANEKLFF.

In its sample, this clonotype was seen a few times. The genes are TRBV28 and TRBJ2-2; 7 bases align to TRBD1. CDR1 MDHEN and CDR2 SYDVKM come from the germline V gene. This CDR3 has 14 residues. After removal of 6 bases from V and 2 bases from J, the junction contained 3 bases not matched to a gene. This chain's CDR3 is CASRGTANTGELFF. The CDR3 DNA sequence: TGTGCCAGCAGAGGGACAGCAAACACCGGGGAGCTGTTTTTT.